A selection of T cell receptor beta chains follows, all from one sample in a study of T cell repertoires in cytomegalovirus infection. TCRdb fed the reads into MiXCR, producing one record per CDR3 protein. The sample records 340,000 or so distinct CDR3 sequences, roughly 25% being singletons. Their specific antigens are unknown. Specimen: cultured PBMCs, collected from culture after CMV antigen stimulation. Receptors originate from a human donor in good health (CMV status not recorded). Some clones in this sample may be carry-over from other donors' samples. The CDR3 runs from the conserved cysteine through the conserved F or W. A D gene is named only where the DNA matches it firmly. Clone sizes are given selectively: once, few, many, or a class where the clone is expanded.

TRBV2,few,TRBJ2-7,TRBD1,CASNRDSYEQYF,TGTGCCAGCAACCGGGACAGCTACGAGCAGTACTTC
TRBV30,once,TRBJ1-1,TRBD1,CAWRDRPITEAFF,TGTGCCTGGCGGGACAGGCCTATCACTGAAGCTTTCTTT
TRBV20-1,few,TRBJ2-1,TRBD1,CSARDRTGDTYNEQFF,TGCAGTGCTAGAGACCGGACAGGGGACACCTACAATGAGCAGTTCTTC
TRBV18,NA,TRBJ2-5,NA,CASSPEQQETQYF,TGTGCCAGCTCACCCGAACAGCAAGAGACCCAGTACTTC
TRBV6-1,NA,TRBJ2-4,TRBD2,CASRTSGRSAKNIQYF,TGTGCCAGCAGGACTAGCGGGCGGTCAGCCAAAAACATTCAGTACTTC
TRBV10-3,once,TRBJ1-2,NA,CAISEGQGNYGYTF,TGTGCCATCAGTGAGGGCCAGGGGAACTATGGCTACACCTTC
TRBV12-3/TRBV12-4,many,TRBJ2-7,NA,CASSLAVGGKQYF,TGTGCCAGCAGTCTCGCGGTCGGCGGGAAGCAGTACTTC
TRBV4-3,few,TRBJ2-6,TRBD2,CASSQEPAGEGVLSGANVLTF,TGCGCCAGCAGCCAAGAACCAGCGGGAGAGGGGGTCCTCTCTGGGGCCAACGTCCTGACTTTC
TRBV7-2,many,TRBJ2-1,NA,CASSLAGGNEQFF,TGTGCCAGCAGCTTAGCAGGCGGCAATGAGCAGTTCTTC
TRBV5-1,NA,TRBJ2-5,TRBD2,CASGAGGQETQYF,TGCGCCAGTGGAGCGGGAGGCCAAGAGACCCAGTACTTC
TRBV18,NA,TRBJ2-1,TRBD2,CASSPSLAGGPNEQFF,TGTGCCAGCTCCCCGTCCCTAGCGGGAGGGCCCAATGAGCAGTTCTTC
TRBV29-1,NA,TRBJ2-3,TRBD2,CSAELADSTDTQYF,TGCAGCGCCGAACTAGCGGATAGCACAGATACGCAGTATTTT
TRBV25-1,NA,TRBJ2-5,NA,CASSETAVETQYF,TGTGCCAGCAGTGAGACAGCAGTAGAGACCCAGTACTTC
TRBV5-1,NA,TRBJ2-2,NA,CASNDRNSNTGELFF,TGCGCCAGCAACGACAGGAATTCTAACACCGGGGAGCTGTTTTTT
TRBV7-9,few,TRBJ2-1,TRBD2,CASTGRSSGSNNEQFF,TGTGCCAGCACAGGAAGGTCTAGCGGCTCGAACAATGAGCAGTTCTTC
TRBV20-1,NA,TRBJ2-2,NA,CSARDSTLTGELFF,TGCAGTGCCCGGGACTCGACACTCACCGGGGAGCTGTTTTTT
TRBV7-2,few,TRBJ2-5,NA,CASSRPTEGTQYF,TGTGCCAGCAGCCGACCCACGGAGGGGACCCAGTACTTC
TRBV29-1,few,TRBJ1-5,NA,CSVKGDSDQPQHF,TGCAGCGTTAAGGGAGACAGTGATCAGCCCCAGCATTTT
TRBV6-1,NA,TRBJ2-4,TRBD1,CASSALTGLLDIQYF,TGTGCCAGCAGTGCGCTGACAGGGCTTCTCGACATTCAGTACTTC
TRBV19,few,TRBJ1-1,NA,CASSMATVMNTEAFF,TGTGCCAGTAGTATGGCGACGGTAATGAACACTGAAGCTTTCTTT
TRBV7-2,few,TRBJ2-5,NA,CASSLLWRETQYF,TGTGCCAGCAGCTTATTATGGCGGGAGACCCAGTACTTC
TRBV4-3,NA,TRBJ2-5,TRBD2,CASSQGLIETQYF,TGCGCCAGCAGCCAGGGACTAATAGAGACCCAGTACTTC
TRBV19,NA,TRBJ2-5,NA,CASSEGSQETQYF,TGTGCCAGTAGTGAAGGGTCACAAGAGACCCAGTACTTC
TRBV10-3,few,TRBJ2-5,TRBD2,CAIMTSGEETQYF,TGTGCCATCATGACTAGCGGGGAAGAGACCCAGTACTTC
TRBV7-2,NA,TRBJ2-3,NA,CASMIGGSSTDTQYF,TGTGCCAGTATGATCGGCGGGTCAAGCACAGATACGCAGTATTTT
TRBV6-6,NA,TRBJ2-1,TRBD2,CASSPGLAAPYNEQFF,TGTGCCAGCAGCCCGGGACTAGCGGCACCCTACAATGAGCAGTTCTTC
TRBV7-2,many,TRBJ1-1,NA,CASSFLPGGGYTEAFF,TGTGCCAGCAGCTTCCTGCCCGGGGGGGGATACACTGAAGCTTTCTTT
TRBV12-5,few,TRBJ1-2,NA,CASGSTVLYGYTF,TGTGCTAGTGGTTCGACAGTTCTCTATGGCTACACCTTC
TRBV7-3,NA,TRBJ2-2,NA,CASSSRPGTGELFF,TGTGCCAGCAGCTCCCGCCCGGGCACCGGGGAGCTGTTTTTT
TRBV18,NA,TRBJ2-5,NA,CASSQTAYQETQYF,TGTGCCAGCTCTCAAACAGCCTATCAAGAGACCCAGTACTTC
TRBV12-3/TRBV12-4,many,TRBJ2-2,TRBD2,CASSFPAGVASTGELFF,TGTGCCAGCAGTTTTCCAGCGGGAGTGGCTAGCACCGGGGAGCTGTTTTTT
TRBV24-1,few,TRBJ2-1,TRBD2,CATSDLSGRAHEQFF,TGTGCCACCAGTGATTTGAGCGGGAGGGCGCATGAGCAGTTCTTC
TRBV4-1,NA,TRBJ2-7,NA,CASSQGVARVDEQYF,TGCGCCAGCAGCCAAGGTGTAGCGAGGGTCGACGAGCAGTACTTC
TRBV4-1,NA,TRBJ1-1,NA,CASSHLRGNTEAFF,TGCGCCAGCAGCCACCTACGGGGGAACACTGAAGCTTTCTTT
TRBV7-2,few,TRBJ2-5,NA,CASSIGQRVYETQYF,TGTGCCAGCAGCATCGGACAGCGGGTATACGAGACCCAGTACTTC
TRBV7-3,NA,TRBJ2-3,NA,CASSSLGGEDTQYF,TGTGCCAGCAGCTCCCTCGGGGGAGAAGATACGCAGTATTTT
TRBV6-2/TRBV6-3,many,TRBJ2-3,TRBD2,CASSYQRELDTQYF,TGTGCCAGCAGTTACCAGCGGGAGTTAGATACGCAGTATTTT
TRBV19,NA,TRBJ1-3,NA,CASSFRTELGNTIYF,TGTGCCAGTAGCTTCAGGACTGAGCTCGGAAACACCATATATTTT
TRBV27,few,TRBJ1-6,NA,CASSSGGDAYNSPLHF,TGTGCCAGCAGTTCGGGGGGAGACGCCTATAATTCACCCCTCCACTTT
TRBV19,few,TRBJ2-1,TRBD2,CASSPSGTSGRINEQFF,TGTGCCAGTAGTCCTTCGGGGACTAGCGGGAGGATTAATGAGCAGTTCTTC
TRBV7-8,many,TRBJ2-1,NA,CASSRNRVGGYNEQFF,TGTGCCAGCAGCCGGAACAGGGTTGGAGGTTACAATGAGCAGTTCTTC
TRBV12-3/TRBV12-4,NA,TRBJ2-1,TRBD2,CASRRRLAGGYEQFF,TGTGCCAGCAGACGTCGACTAGCGGGAGGCTATGAGCAGTTCTTC
TRBV6-1,NA,TRBJ2-1,TRBD2,CASSEGLAVYNEQFF,TGTGCCAGCAGTGAAGGACTAGCCGTTTACAATGAGCAGTTCTTC